The subject of this entry is one T cell receptor (beta chain). This sample is drawn from a study of blood T cell repertoires in COVID-19. Study-wide context: Samples of COVID-19 (acute and convalescent) were obtained from the United States, Italy and Spain. The analysed material was cDNA or gDNA that came from T cells, B-cell-depleted T cells, or PBMCs.

The repertoire was sequenced with immunoSEQ multiplex PCR; TCRdb's copy has only in-frame clones and lacks some. This table has tens of thousands of clones, roughly 84% appearing once. V lost 5 bases and J lost 7, with 15 bases in between. The CDR3 extends over 13 amino acids. From germline, CDR1 is SGHNT and CDR2 YENEEA. This chain joins TRBV11-3 and TRBJ2-7, with a possible D match to TRBD1 (6 bases). This receptor was obtained from an elderly woman with active or convalescent COVID-19. The sequencing input was peripheral blood. The CDR3 DNA reads as TGTGCCAGCAGCCCCTCAGGACAGCCTGAGCAGTACTTC. It encodes CASSPSGQPEQYF.